This T cell receptor beta chain was captured in a study of blood T cell repertoires in COVID-19. The wider study: COVID-19 samples collected from the United States, Italy and Spain covered acute and convalescent phases. Sources were T cells, B-cell-depleted T cells, or PBMCs; the material itself was cDNA or gDNA.

As originally analysed: Reference gene primer amplification gave estimated nucleated cell counts. The method was immunoSEQ multiplex PCR; TCRdb's version includes in-frame clones alone and lacks a portion of them. D and trimming were read from the DNA, whereas the V and J calls and clone size are those reported in that table. The repertoire holds tens of thousands of clones, with roughly 90% as singletons. V trimming: 5 bases; J trimming: 4 bases; junction bases outside the gene matches: 8. The CDR3 loop spans 15 amino acids. Germline lookup yields CDR1 SGHVS and CDR2 FQNEAQ. The receptor was isolated from a human donor in a cohort sampled during active COVID-19. Sequenced: peripheral blood. This chain links TRBV7-8 with TRBJ2-5, with TRBD1 matching over 9 bases. Here the CDR3 DNA reads TGTGCCAGCAGCCTACGGACAGGGGTTCTAGAGACCCAGTACTTC. Its protein is CASSLRTGVLETQYF.